This T cell receptor (beta chain) emerged from a study of cytomegalovirus exposure and HLA in healthy donors. Background on the study: In a later analysis, the roughly 110 validation repertoires were reported to have used the same platform as the 650 to 800 first-cohort repertoires. Study-wide findings and caveats: Cytomegalovirus status, reportedly, was diagnosed with high specificity and sensitivity by the classifier. Cytomegalovirus association was listed for around 180 TCR beta chains. Specificity for CMV antigens was confirmed in vitro for a few of the CMV-associated chains.

With respect to this clone: Its antigen is undetermined.

Only in-frame clones appear in the TCRdb table, and some are missing; sequencing was by immunoSEQ multiplex PCR. The profile shows about 64,000 clones, about 89% of them singletons. CDR1 and CDR2 (germline): MDHEN, SYDVKM. J was trimmed by 4 bases and V by 6 bases; bases with no gene match: 9. The CDR3 length is 15 residues. The sequence derives from a woman between 18 and 29 years old in good health and CMV-seronegative. Sequenced sample: PBMCs. The chain links TRBV28 to TRBJ1-2, with 9 bases lining up with TRBD1. The CDR3 region has the DNA TGTGCCAGCAGAACGACCGGGACAGGGACCTATGGCTACACCTTC. It is translated as CASRTTGTGTYGYTF.